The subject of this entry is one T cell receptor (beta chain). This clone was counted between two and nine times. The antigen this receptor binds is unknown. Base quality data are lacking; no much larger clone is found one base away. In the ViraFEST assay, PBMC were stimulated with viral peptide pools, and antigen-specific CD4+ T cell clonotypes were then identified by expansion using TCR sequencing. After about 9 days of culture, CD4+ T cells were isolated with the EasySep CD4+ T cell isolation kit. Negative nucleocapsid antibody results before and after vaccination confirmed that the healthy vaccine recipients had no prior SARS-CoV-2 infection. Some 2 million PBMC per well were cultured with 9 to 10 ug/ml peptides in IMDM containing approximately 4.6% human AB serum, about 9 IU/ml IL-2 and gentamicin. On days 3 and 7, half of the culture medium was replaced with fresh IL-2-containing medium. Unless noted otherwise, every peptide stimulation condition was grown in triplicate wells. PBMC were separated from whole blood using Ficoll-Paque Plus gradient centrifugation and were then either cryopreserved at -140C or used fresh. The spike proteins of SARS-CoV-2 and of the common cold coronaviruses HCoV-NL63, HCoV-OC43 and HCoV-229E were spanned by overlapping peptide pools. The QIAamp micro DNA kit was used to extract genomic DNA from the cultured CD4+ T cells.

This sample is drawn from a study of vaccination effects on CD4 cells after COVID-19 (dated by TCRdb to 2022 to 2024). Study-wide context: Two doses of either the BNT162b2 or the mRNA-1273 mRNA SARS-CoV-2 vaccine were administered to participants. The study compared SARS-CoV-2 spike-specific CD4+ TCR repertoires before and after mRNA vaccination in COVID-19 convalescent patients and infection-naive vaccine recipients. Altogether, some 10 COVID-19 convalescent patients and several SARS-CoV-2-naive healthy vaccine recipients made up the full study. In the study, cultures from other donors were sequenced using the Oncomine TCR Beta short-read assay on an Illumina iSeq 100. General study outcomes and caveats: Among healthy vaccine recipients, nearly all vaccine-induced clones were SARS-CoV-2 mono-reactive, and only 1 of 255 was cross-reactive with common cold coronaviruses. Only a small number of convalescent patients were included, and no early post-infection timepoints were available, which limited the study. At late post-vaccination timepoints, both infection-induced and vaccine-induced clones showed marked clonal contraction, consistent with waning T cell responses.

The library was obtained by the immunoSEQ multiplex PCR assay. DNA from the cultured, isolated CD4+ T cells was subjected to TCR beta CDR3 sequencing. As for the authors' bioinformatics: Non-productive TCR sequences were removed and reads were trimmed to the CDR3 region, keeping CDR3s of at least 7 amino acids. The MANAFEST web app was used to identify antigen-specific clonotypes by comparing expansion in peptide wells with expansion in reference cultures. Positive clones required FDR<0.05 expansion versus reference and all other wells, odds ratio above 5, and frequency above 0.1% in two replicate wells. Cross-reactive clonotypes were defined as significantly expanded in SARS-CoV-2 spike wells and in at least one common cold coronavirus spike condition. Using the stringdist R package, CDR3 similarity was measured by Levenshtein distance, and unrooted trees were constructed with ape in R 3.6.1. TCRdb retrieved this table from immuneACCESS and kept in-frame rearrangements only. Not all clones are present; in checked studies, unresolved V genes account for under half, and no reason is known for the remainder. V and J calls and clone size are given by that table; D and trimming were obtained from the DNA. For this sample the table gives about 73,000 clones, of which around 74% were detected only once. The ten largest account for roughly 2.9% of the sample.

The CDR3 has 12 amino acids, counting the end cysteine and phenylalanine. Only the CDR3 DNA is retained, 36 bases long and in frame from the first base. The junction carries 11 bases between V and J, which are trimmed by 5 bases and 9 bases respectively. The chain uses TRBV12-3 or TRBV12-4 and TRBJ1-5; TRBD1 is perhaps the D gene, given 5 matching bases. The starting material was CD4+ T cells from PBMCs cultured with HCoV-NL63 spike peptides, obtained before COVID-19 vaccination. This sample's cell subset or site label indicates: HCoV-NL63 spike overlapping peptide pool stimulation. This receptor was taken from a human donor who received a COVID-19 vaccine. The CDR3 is CASSPAGGPQHF. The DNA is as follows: TGTGCCAGCAGTCCGGCGGGGGGGCCCCAGCATTTT.